The next 14 T cell receptor beta chains were all read from a single sample in a study of monozygotic twins with inflammatory bowel disease. TCRdb reanalyzed the 5' RACE reads and collapses them to one entry per CDR3 protein, without DNA. The listing records more than 300,000 distinct CDR3 sequences. The material sequenced was blood. The origin of the receptors is a human donor with ulcerative colitis or Crohn's disease, or a healthy co-twin of an affected twin (not recorded which).

V and J are TRBV10-3 and TRBJ2-5; TCRdb outputs TRBD1, but without DNA this stays unchecked. The CDR3 extends over 14 amino acids. Looked up from germline, CDR1 is ENHRY and CDR2 is SYGVKD. Here the CDR3 reads CAISDRVDQETQYF.

V and J are TRBV29-1 and TRBJ2-7; the TCRdb D gene call, TRBD2, has no DNA to confirm it. This CDR3 region has 14 residues. Germline CDR1 SQVTM, CDR2 ANQGSEA. The CDR3 sequence: CSVGAGEETYEQYF.

V and J are TRBV6-2 or TRBV6-3 and TRBJ2-7; absent DNA, TCRdb's TRBD1 call cannot be checked. CDR1 is MNHEY, CDR2 SVGEGT, per germline. The CDR3 spans 15 residues. CDR3 loop: CASRRAGTGKYEQYF.

The chain joins TRBV10-3 to TRBJ2-1; without DNA, the TCRdb call of TRBD1 cannot be checked. This CDR3 region has 15 residues. Germline values: CDR1 ENHRY, CDR2 SYGVKD. CDR3 residues: CAISEWSRGVDEQFF.

The CDR3 is CASSLAGQGSYNEQFF. This chain links TRBV5-1 with TRBJ2-1; checking the TCRdb D call of TRBD1 is not possible without DNA. The CDR3 runs 16 residues. Germline V gene sequence: CDR1 SGHRS, CDR2 YFSETQ.

V usage is TRBV28 and J usage is TRBJ2-2; TCRdb designates TRBD2, a call that cannot be tested without DNA. CDR1 is MDHEN and CDR2 is SYDVKM in the germline V gene. The CDR3 is 17 residues long. The CDR3 protein is CASSSLRLAGGHGELFF.

The chain joins TRBV28 to TRBJ1-5; TCRdb returns TRBD1, unconfirmable since there is no DNA. CDR3 length equals 13 residues. The germline CDR1 and CDR2 sequences are MDHEN and SYDVKM. CDR3 in amino acids: CASGGNSNQPQHF.

The CDR3 sequence: CSARDSGAFTDTQYF. The J gene is TRBJ2-3, the V gene TRBV20-1; the D call of TRBD1 rests on TCRdb alone, since no DNA is present to check it. CDR3 length equals 15 residues. The V gene's germline CDR1 is DFQATT and CDR2 SNEGSKA (reference sequence).

The chain has TRBV5-1 and TRBJ2-7. Looked up from germline, CDR1 is SGHRS and CDR2 is YFSETQ. This CDR3 contains 15 residues. The chain's CDR3 is CASSLSQITHYEQYF.

V usage is TRBV20-1 and J usage is TRBJ2-2; absent DNA, TCRdb's TRBD1 call cannot be checked. Germline V gene lookup returns CDR1 DFQATT and CDR2 SNEGSKA (reference sequence). CDR3 length equals 15 residues. CDR3 residues: CSARSGGRNTGELFF.

The V and J genes are TRBV10-3 and TRBJ2-7. This CDR3 contains 12 residues. CDR1 and CDR2 (germline): ENHRY, SYGVKD. The CDR3 sequence is CAISESAYEQYF.

This chain uses TRBV19 with TRBJ2-5; the TCRdb D gene call, TRBD1, has no DNA to confirm it. This CDR3 region has 15 residues. Germline V gene sequence: CDR1 LNHDA, CDR2 SQIVND (reference sequence). This CDR3 reads CASSPPLGLLGTQYF.

The chain recombines TRBV27 with TRBJ2-3; TCRdb returns TRBD2, unconfirmable since there is no DNA. The length of the CDR3 is 15 residues. Germline CDR1 MNHEY, CDR2 SMNVEV (reference sequence). The CDR3 protein is CASSRGLAIADTQYF.

V and J are TRBV4-3 and TRBJ1-1; TCRdb's D call, TRBD1, is unchecked because there is no DNA. The CDR3 has 15 residues. The germline V gene encodes CDR1 LGHNA and CDR2 YSLEER. Here the CDR3 reads CASSQIWTGGTEAFF.